The rows below give T cell receptor beta chains drawn from one sample of a study of cytomegalovirus exposure and HLA in healthy donors. Clones were sequenced by immunoSEQ multiplex PCR, and TCRdb holds only the in-frame ones, with some missing. The sample lists 150,000 to 200,000 clones; roughly 79% were seen once. The sequenced material came from PBMCs. The receptor set was obtained from a woman between 45 and 65 years old in good health and CMV-seronegative. Both conserved end residues are part of each CDR3. Fields, in order: D gene, V gene, J gene, CDR3 protein. The D gene is left open where the match is weak.

d_call: TRBD1; v_call: TRBV5-6; j_call: TRBJ1-4; cdr3_aa: CASSRQGPTEKLFF
d_call: .; v_call: TRBV6-6; j_call: TRBJ2-2; cdr3_aa: CASSLTGNTGELFF
d_call: .; v_call: TRBV10-3; j_call: TRBJ2-3; cdr3_aa: CAIRDGDSGDTQYF
d_call: TRBD1; v_call: TRBV2; j_call: TRBJ2-7; cdr3_aa: CASSPGQGALNEQYF
d_call: TRBD1; v_call: TRBV5-5; j_call: TRBJ2-7; cdr3_aa: CASSPGTVPYEQYF
d_call: TRBD1; v_call: TRBV19; j_call: TRBJ2-3; cdr3_aa: CASSQGDTDTQYF
d_call: TRBD1; v_call: TRBV7-3; j_call: TRBJ1-2; cdr3_aa: CASSLRQGESYGYTF
d_call: .; v_call: TRBV6-5; j_call: TRBJ1-4; cdr3_aa: CASRTQVNEKLFF
d_call: .; v_call: TRBV6-1; j_call: TRBJ2-1; cdr3_aa: CASSLNPGRQFF
d_call: .; v_call: TRBV7-8; j_call: TRBJ2-6; cdr3_aa: CASSQVGSSGANVLTF
d_call: .; v_call: TRBV28; j_call: TRBJ1-4; cdr3_aa: CASSLPGKFPGANEKLFF
d_call: .; v_call: TRBV6-4; j_call: TRBJ2-5; cdr3_aa: CASSAPRKVRRAGETQYF
d_call: .; v_call: TRBV30; j_call: TRBJ1-2; cdr3_aa: CAWSSGSGYTF
d_call: .; v_call: TRBV21-1; j_call: TRBJ2-5; cdr3_aa: CASSKKRPGQGICRETQYF